Each of the 21 T cell receptor beta chains below was sequenced from the same sample in a study of blood T cells in healthy people across ages. Sample-barcoded 5' priming and a J-beta primer mix drove a second PCR of about 6 to 11 cycles. In TCRdb, the 5' RACE reads were re-called with MiXCR into one record per CDR3 protein. The sample consists of more than 900,000 distinct CDR3 sequences, roughly 24% of them appearing once. The data also belong to a second study, concerning T cells of mothers and their children.

Sequences were obtained from blood. The source is a girl aged 2-9 years in good health.

V usage is TRBV4-2 and J usage is TRBJ2-3, with 11 bases fitting TRBD2. Germline CDR1 reads LGHNA; CDR2 reads YNFKEQ. This CDR3 region has 19 residues. The V segment lost 4 bases and the J segment 0 bases; nucleotides outside the gene matches: 12. DNA of the CDR3: TGTGCCAGCAGCCCACGCTGGTCACTAGCGGGGGTGAGCACAGATACGCAGTATTTT. As protein: CASSPRWSLAGVSTDTQYF.

The sample holds a few counts of this clonotype. The chain joins TRBV9 to TRBJ2-5, with 10 bases aligning to TRBD2. Germline V gene data show CDR1 as SGDLS and CDR2 as YYNGEE. This CDR3 contains 15 residues. After removal of 0 bases from V and 8 bases from J, the junction contained 7 bases not matched to a gene. In DNA form, the CDR3 reads TGTGCCAGCAGCGTAGGGTCAAGCGGGAGGGAAACCCAGTACTTC. This sequence encodes CASSVGSSGRETQYF.

A single count supports this clonotype. The genes are TRBV7-2 and TRBJ2-2; D is undetermined. Per the germline V gene, CDR1 is SGHTA and CDR2 is FQGNSA. The length of the CDR3 is 16 residues. Trimming shortened V by 2 bases and J by 3 bases, and 13 bases separated the two germline ends. The CDR3 DNA follows: TGTGCCAGCAGCTTAAGAAGTGGGGTTGACACCGGGGAGCTGTTTTTT. Its protein is CASSLRSGVDTGELFF.

The chain joins TRBV24-1 to TRBJ2-5; the D gene is possibly TRBD1 (6 bases). Trimming removed 4 bases at V and 4 bases at J, with 12 bases between. The CDR3 contains 14 residues. Germline lookup yields CDR1 KGHDR and CDR2 SFDVKD. CDR3 protein: CATSDPGVGETQYF. The DNA for the CDR3 is TGTGCCACCAGTGACCCAGGGGTGGGAGAGACCCAGTACTTC.

Many counts were recorded for this clonotype. This chain uses TRBV28 with TRBJ2-7; 7 bases fit TRBD2. The germline V gene encodes CDR1 MDHEN and CDR2 SYDVKM. V lost 1 base to trimming and J lost 4 bases; unmatched junction nucleotides: 1. This CDR3 comprises 13 residues. In DNA form, the CDR3 reads TGTGCCAGCAGTTTATTTAGCGGGTACGAGCAGTACTTC. It encodes CASSLFSGYEQYF.

The chain couples TRBV4-1 to TRBJ2-4; 12 bases line up with TRBD2. Germline loops: CDR1 MGHRA, CDR2 YSYEKL. The CDR3 has 17 residues. J was trimmed by 4 bases and V by 2 bases; bases with no gene match: 6. CDR3 coding DNA: TGCGCCAGCAGCCAACCCACTAGCGGGGGGATAAAAAACATTCAGTACTTC. Translating gives CASSQPTSGGIKNIQYF.

In regard to this clonotype: This likely comes from a read error, as the CDR3 has no conserved phenylalanine or tryptophan at its end. The DNA of the CDR3 is TGCAGTGCTGGTCGCGGCAATGAGCAGTTCCTC. Translated: CSAGRGNEQFL. The chain has TRBV20-1 and TRBJ2-5; D is undetermined. Near its end, the DNA agrees better with TRBJ2-1, so the J call may be wrong. Germline CDR1 is DFQATT and CDR2 is SNEGSKA (reference sequence). The length of the CDR3 is 11 residues.

This chain uses TRBV28 with TRBJ2-7; 7 positions match TRBD2. The junction had 10 bases not matched to a gene; V was cut back by 5 bases and J by 0 bases. The CDR3 spans 16 residues. Per germline, CDR1 MDHEN and CDR2 SYDVKM. In DNA, the CDR3 is TGTGCCAGCAGTCCCCTTGGGACTACTGCCTCCTACGAGCAGTACTTC. It encodes CASSPLGTTASYEQYF.

This clonotype was seen only a few times. This chain joins TRBV24-1 and TRBJ2-1; the D is unclear. V was pared by 2 bases and J by 8 bases, with 12 bases between. Germline V CDR1 and CDR2: KGHDR, SFDVKD. The CDR3 is made up of 14 amino acids. The CDR3 here is CATSDSGVSDEQFF. CDR3 DNA: TGTGCCACCAGTGATTCAGGCGTGAGCGATGAGCAGTTCTTC.

This clonotype was recorded a few times. This chain uses TRBV5-1 with TRBJ2-1, with D perhaps matching TRBD1 or TRBD2 (6 bases each). Germline values: CDR1 SGHRS, CDR2 YFSETQ. The CDR3 covers 13 residues. The V and J ends lost 4 bases and 8 bases respectively, with 13 bases between them. CDR3 nucleotides: TGCGCCAGCAGCGTACTAGGGGGGTATGAGCAGTTCTTC. This translates into CASSVLGGYEQFF.

This clonotype occurred a few times. One end of the junction is discordant with germline, which a read error may explain. The gene calls are TRBV2 and TRBJ2-4; TRBD1 is a possible D gene (5 bases). Germline V CDR1 and CDR2: SNHLY, FYNNEI. The CDR3 covers 11 residues. The CDR3 is CAGRDGNIQYF. The CDR3 DNA reads as TGTGCCGGCAGGGATGGAAACATTCAGTACTTC.

This clonotype has only a few counts. This chain links TRBV28 with TRBJ1-5; D not resolved. Trimming removed 6 bases from V and 7 bases from J, with 10 bases in between. The CDR3 consists of 12 residues. In germline, CDR1 is MDHEN, CDR2 SYDVKM. DNA of the CDR3: TGTGCCAGCAGAGTATTTGGCCAGCCCCAGCATTTT. This gives the protein CASRVFGQPQHF. The full variable domain, its missing parts supplied by reference TRBV28 and TRBJ1-5, is DVKVTQSSRYLVKRTGEKVFLECVQDMDHENMFWYRQDPGLGLRLIYFSYDVKMKEKGDIPEGYSVSREKKERFSLILESASTNQTSMYLCASRVFGQPQHFGDGTRLSIL.

This clonotype appeared a few times. This sequence joins TRBV20-1 and TRBJ2-4; D is unresolved. In germline, CDR1 is DFQATT, CDR2 SNEGSKA (reference sequence). V lost 5 bases, J lost 3 bases, and 5 bases lay in between. The CDR3 is 11 residues long. DNA of the CDR3: TGCAGTGCTGTCGACAAAAACATTCAGTACTTC. Translation: CSAVDKNIQYF.

The genes are TRBV7-3 and TRBJ2-1; TRBD1 agrees at 7 bases. CDR3 length: 13 amino acids. J lost 5 bases, V lost 5 bases, and 3 bases had no gene match. The germline V gene encodes CDR1 SGHTA and CDR2 FQGTGA. The CDR3 protein is CASSIDRDNEQFF. As DNA, the CDR3 is TGTGCCAGCAGCATCGACAGGGACAATGAGCAGTTCTTC.

This clonotype has only a few counts. V is TRBV20-1 and J is TRBJ2-4, with D possibly TRBD2 on 5 matching bases. The length of the CDR3 is 15 residues. Germline V gives CDR1 DFQATT, CDR2 SNEGSKA (reference sequence). Trimming pared 4 bases from V and 0 bases from J, leaving 13 bases between. The CDR3 DNA follows: TGCAGTGCTAAGCAAGCGGTTCTAGCCAAAAACATTCAGTACTTC. Its protein is CSAKQAVLAKNIQYF.

The CDR3 spells CASSGHPNTEAFF. In DNA, the CDR3 is TGCGCCAGCAGCGGACACCCGAACACTGAAGCTTTCTTT. V gene TRBV10-2 combines with J gene TRBJ1-1; possible D gene TRBD1, 5 bases. CDR3 length: 13 residues. V was clipped by 6 bases and J by 1 base, with 9 bases between them. Germline lookup yields CDR1 WSHSY and CDR2 SAAADI.

This clonotype was observed a handful of times. This chain joins TRBV7-9 and TRBJ2-5; TRBD2 might be the D (6 bases). CDR3 length: 16 amino acids. The V gene lost 8 bases and the J gene lost 2 bases, with 21 bases spanning the gap. Germline loops: CDR1 SEHNR, CDR2 FQNEAQ (reference sequence). CDR3 in amino acids: CASESFSGATQETQYF. CDR3 sequence (DNA): TGTGCCAGCGAAAGCTTTAGCGGAGCCACGCAAGAGACCCAGTACTTC.

The rearrangement links TRBV27 to TRBJ2-4; the D gene is possibly TRBD2 (7 bases). The germline gives CDR1 MNHEY, CDR2 SMNVEV (reference sequence). The germline V and J ends were trimmed by 10 bases and 6 bases, with 19 bases remaining between them. The length of the CDR3 is 14 residues. Here the CDR3 reads CATKGGDRGNIQYF. The CDR3 nucleotides are TGTGCCACCAAAGGGGGGGACCGGGGAAACATTCAGTACTTC.

About this clonotype itself: Mismatch with germline at one junction end may stem from a read error. The rearrangement joins TRBV5-6 to TRBJ1-1, with 7 bases matching TRBD1. This CDR3 spans 16 amino acids. From germline, CDR1 is SGHDT and CDR2 YYEEEE. CDR3: CASSLAGGLIGTEVFF. The DNA of the CDR3 is TGTGCCAGCAGCTTGGCAGGGGGTTTAATTGGCACTGAAGTTTTCTTT.

The V and J genes are TRBV11-2 and TRBJ2-3, with D possibly TRBD2 on 5 matching bases. V shed 2 bases and J shed 6 bases, with 15 bases lying between them. The CDR3 loop spans 15 amino acids. Germline lookup yields CDR1 SGHAT and CDR2 FQNNGV. CDR3 sequence (DNA): TGTGCCAGCAGCTTAATTCTCGGAGGTCTGGATACGCAGTATTTT. Its protein product is CASSLILGGLDTQYF. The full variable domain, with the rest looked up from reference TRBV11-2 and TRBJ2-3, is EAGVAQSPRYKIIEKRQSVAFWCNPISGHATLYWYQQILGQGPKLLIQFQNNGVVDDSQLPKDRFSAERLKGVDSTLKIQPAKLEDSAVYLCASSLILGGLDTQYFGPGTRLTVL.

This clonotype turned up a few times. The CDR3 reads CASRGAGGAARSEQFF. The DNA for the CDR3 is TGTGCCAGCAGAGGGGCGGGGGGCGCGGCCCGGAGTGAGCAGTTCTTC. This chain joins TRBV7-2 and TRBJ2-1; 8 bases agree with TRBD2. CDR3 length: 16 amino acids. Germline CDR1 SGHTA, CDR2 FQGNSA. Losses at the gene ends were 6 bases for V and 9 bases for J; bases not matched to a gene: 16.